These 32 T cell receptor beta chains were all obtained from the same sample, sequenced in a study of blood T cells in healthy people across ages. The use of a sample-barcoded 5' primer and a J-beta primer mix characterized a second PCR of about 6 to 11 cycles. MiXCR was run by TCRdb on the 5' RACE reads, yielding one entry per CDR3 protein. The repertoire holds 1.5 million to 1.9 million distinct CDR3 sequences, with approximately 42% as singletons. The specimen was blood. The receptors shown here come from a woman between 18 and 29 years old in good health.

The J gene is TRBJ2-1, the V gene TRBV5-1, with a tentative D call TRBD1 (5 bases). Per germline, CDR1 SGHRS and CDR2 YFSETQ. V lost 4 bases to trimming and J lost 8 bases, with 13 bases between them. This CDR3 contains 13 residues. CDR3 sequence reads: CASSLGHSDEQFF. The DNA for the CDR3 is TGCGCCAGCAGCCTCGGACATTCCGATGAGCAGTTCTTC.

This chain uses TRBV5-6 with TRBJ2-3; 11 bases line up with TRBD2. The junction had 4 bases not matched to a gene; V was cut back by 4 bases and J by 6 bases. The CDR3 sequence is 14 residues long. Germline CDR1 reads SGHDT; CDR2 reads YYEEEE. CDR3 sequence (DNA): TGTGCCAGCAGCGGTAGCGGGAGGGCTGATACGCAGTATTTT. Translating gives CASSGSGRADTQYF.

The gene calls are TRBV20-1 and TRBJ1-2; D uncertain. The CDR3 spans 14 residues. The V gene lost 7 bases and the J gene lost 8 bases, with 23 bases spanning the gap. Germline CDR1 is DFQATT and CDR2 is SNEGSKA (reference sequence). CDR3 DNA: TGCAGTGTTGGAGGGCTCCGGATCGGTAGAGGCTACACCTTC. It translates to CSVGGLRIGRGYTF.

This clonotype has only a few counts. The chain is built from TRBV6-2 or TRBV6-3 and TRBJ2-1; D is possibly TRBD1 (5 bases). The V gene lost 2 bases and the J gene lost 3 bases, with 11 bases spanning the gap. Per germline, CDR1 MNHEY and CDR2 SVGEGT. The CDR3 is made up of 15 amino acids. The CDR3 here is CASSYRQGYYNEQFF. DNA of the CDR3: TGTGCCAGCAGTTACAGGCAGGGATACTACAATGAGCAGTTCTTC.

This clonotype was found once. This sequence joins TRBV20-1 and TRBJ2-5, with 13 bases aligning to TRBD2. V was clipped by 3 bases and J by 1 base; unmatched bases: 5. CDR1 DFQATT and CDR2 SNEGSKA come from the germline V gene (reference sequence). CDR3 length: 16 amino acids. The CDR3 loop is CSARGLAGPTQETQYF. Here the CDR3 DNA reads TGCAGTGCTAGGGGACTAGCGGGACCCACCCAAGAGACCCAGTACTTC.

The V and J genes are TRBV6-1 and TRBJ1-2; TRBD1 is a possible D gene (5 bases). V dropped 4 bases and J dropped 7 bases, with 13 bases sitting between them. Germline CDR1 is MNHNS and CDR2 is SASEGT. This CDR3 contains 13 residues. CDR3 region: CASSGAWRGGYTF. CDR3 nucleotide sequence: TGTGCCAGCAGTGGAGCGTGGAGGGGTGGCTACACCTTC.

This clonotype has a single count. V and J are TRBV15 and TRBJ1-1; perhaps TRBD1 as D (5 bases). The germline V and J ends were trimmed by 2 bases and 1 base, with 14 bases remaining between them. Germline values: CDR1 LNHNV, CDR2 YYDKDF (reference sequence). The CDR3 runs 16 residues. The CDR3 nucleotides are TGTGCCACCAGCAGACTTGGACATTACGAGAACACTGAAGCTTTCTTT. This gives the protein CATSRLGHYENTEAFF.

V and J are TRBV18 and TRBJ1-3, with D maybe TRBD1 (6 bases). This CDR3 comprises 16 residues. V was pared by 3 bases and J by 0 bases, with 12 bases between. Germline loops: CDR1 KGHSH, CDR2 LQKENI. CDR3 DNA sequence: TGTGCCAGCTCACCCATGACAGGAAGCTCTGGAAACACCATATATTTT. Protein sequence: CASSPMTGSSGNTIYF.

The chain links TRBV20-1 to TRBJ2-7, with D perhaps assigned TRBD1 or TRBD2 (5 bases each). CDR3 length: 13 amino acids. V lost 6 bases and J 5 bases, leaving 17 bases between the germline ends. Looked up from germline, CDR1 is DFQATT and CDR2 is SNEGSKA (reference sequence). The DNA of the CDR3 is TGCAGTGCCAGGGACGGAGTTCTGGACGAGCAGTACTTC. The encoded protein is CSARDGVLDEQYF.

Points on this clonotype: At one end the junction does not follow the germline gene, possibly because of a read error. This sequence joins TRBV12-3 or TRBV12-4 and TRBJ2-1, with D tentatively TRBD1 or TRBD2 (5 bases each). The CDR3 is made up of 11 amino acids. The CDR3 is CVSSYGTEQFF. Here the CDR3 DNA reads TGTGTCAGCAGTTACGGGACCGAGCAGTTCTTC.

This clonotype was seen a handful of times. The CDR3 coding sequence is TGTGCCAGCAGCCACTCGGGATCCAACACTGAAGCTTTCTTT. This sequence encodes CASSHSGSNTEAFF. This chain uses TRBV3-1 with TRBJ1-1; D remains unclear. The CDR3 totals 14 residues. Trimming stripped 3 bases from V and 2 bases from J, with 10 bases between. Looked up from germline, CDR1 is LGHDT and CDR2 is YNNKEL (reference sequence).

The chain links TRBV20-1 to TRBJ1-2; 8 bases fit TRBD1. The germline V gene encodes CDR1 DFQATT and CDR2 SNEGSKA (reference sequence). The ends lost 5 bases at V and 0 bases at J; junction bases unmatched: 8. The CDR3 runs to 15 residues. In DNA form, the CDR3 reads TGCAGTGCTGAAAGGGACAGGCAACCTAACTATGGCTACACCTTC. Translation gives CSAERDRQPNYGYTF.

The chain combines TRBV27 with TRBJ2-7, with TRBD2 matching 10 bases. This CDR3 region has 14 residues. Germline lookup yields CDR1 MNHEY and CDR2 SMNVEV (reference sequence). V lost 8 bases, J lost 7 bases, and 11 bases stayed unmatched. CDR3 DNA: TGTGCCAGCGGTAGGACTAGCGGCTACAATGAGCAGTACTTC. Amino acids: CASGRTSGYNEQYF.

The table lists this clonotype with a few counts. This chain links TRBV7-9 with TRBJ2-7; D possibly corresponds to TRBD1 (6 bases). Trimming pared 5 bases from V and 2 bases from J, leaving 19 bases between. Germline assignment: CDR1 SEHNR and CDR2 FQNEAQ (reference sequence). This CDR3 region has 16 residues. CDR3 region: CASSPDFPGTTYEQYF. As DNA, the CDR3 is TGTGCCAGCAGCCCCGATTTCCCAGGGACAACCTACGAGCAGTACTTC.

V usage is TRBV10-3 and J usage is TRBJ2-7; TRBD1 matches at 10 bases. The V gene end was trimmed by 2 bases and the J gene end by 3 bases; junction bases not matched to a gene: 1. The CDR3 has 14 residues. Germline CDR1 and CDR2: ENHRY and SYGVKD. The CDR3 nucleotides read TGTGCCATCAGTGAGAGGGACAGGGGCTACGAGCAGTACTTC. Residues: CAISERDRGYEQYF.

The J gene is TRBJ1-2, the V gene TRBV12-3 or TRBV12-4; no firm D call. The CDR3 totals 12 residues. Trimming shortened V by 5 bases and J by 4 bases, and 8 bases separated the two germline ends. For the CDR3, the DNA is TGTGCCAGCAGTCCCGAAGCCTATGGCTACACCTTC. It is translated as CASSPEAYGYTF.

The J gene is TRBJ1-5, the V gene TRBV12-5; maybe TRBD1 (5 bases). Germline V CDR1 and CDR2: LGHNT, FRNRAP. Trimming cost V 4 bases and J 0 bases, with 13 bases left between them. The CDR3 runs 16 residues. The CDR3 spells CASGSRQQNSNQPQHF. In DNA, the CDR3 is TGTGCTAGTGGTTCGCGACAGCAGAATAGCAATCAGCCCCAGCATTTT. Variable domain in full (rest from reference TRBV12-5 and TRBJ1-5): DARVTQTPRHKVTEMGQEVTMRCQPILGHNTVFWYRQTMMQGLELLAYFRNRAPLDDSGMPKDRFSAEMPDATLATLKIQPSEPRDSAVYFCASGSRQQNSNQPQHFGDGTRLSIL.

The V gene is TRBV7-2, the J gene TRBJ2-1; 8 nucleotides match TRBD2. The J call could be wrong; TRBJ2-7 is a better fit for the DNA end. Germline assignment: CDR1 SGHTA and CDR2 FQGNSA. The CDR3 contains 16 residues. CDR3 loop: CASSLALGGAYNEQYF. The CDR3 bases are TGTGCCAGCAGCTTAGCGCTCGGGGGGGCCTACAATGAGCAGTACTTC.

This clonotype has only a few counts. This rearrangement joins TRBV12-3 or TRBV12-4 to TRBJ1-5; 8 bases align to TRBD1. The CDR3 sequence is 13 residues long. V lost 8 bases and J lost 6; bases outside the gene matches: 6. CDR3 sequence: CASANRGSQPQHF. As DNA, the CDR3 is TGTGCCAGCGCCAACAGGGGGAGTCAGCCCCAGCATTTT.

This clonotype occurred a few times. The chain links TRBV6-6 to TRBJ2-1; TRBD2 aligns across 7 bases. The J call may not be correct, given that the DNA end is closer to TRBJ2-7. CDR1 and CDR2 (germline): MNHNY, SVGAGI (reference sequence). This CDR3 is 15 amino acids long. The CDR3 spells CASSWGGKSYNEQYF. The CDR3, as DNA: TGTGCCAGCAGTTGGGGGGGGAAATCCTACAATGAGCAGTACTTC.

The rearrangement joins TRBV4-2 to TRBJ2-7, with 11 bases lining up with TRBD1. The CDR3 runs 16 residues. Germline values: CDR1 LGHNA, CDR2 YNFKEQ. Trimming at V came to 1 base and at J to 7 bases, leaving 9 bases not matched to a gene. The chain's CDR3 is CASSQGTGGFYNEQYF. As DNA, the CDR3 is TGTGCCAGCAGCCAAGGGACAGGGGGCTTCTACAATGAGCAGTACTTC.

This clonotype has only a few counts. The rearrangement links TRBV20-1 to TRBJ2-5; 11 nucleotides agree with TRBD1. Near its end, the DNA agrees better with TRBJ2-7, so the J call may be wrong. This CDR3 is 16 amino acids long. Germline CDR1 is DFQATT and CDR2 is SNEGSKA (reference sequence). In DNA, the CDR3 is TGCAGTGCTAGAGATATAGGACAGGGGGCAAGTTACGAGCAGTACTTC. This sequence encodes CSARDIGQGASYEQYF.

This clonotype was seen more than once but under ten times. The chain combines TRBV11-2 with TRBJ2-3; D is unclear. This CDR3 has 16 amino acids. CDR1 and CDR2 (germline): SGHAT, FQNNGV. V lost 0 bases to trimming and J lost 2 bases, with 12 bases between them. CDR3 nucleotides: TGTGCCAGCAGCTTAGATCGGCGGATTTACACAGATACGCAGTATTTT. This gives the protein CASSLDRRIYTDTQYF.

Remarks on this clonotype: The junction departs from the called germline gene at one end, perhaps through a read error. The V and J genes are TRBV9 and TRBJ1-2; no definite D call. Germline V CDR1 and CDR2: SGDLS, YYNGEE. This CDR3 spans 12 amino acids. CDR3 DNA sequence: TGTGCCAGCAGCGTTGACTGCTATGGCTACACCTTT. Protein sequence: CASSVDCYGYTF.

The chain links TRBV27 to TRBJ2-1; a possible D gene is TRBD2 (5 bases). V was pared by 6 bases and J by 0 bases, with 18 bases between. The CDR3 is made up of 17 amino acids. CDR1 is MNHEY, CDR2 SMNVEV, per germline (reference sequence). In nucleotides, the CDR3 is TGTGCCAGCAGACACTCCTTTAGCGCAAGCTCCTACAATGAGCAGTTCTTC. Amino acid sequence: CASRHSFSASSYNEQFF.

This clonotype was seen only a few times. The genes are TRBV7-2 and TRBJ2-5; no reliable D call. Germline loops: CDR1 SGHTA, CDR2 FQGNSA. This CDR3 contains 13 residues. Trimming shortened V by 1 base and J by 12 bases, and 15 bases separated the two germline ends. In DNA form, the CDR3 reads TGTGCCAGCAGCTTAGATGCGACGGGCGGCAAGTACTTC. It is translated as CASSLDATGGKYF.

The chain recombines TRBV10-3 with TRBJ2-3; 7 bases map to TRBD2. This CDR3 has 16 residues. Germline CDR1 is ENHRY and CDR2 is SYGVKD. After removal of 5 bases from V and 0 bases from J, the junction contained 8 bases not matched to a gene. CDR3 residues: CAISPASGTSTDTQYF. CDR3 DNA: TGTGCCATCAGTCCGGCTAGCGGAACTAGCACAGATACGCAGTATTTT.

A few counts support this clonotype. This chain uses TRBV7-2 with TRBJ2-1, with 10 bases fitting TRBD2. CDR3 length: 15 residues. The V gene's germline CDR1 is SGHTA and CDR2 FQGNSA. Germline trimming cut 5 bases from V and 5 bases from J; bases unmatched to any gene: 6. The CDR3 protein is CASSARTSGNNEQFF. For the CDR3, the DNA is TGTGCCAGCAGCGCCCGGACTAGCGGTAACAATGAGCAGTTCTTC.

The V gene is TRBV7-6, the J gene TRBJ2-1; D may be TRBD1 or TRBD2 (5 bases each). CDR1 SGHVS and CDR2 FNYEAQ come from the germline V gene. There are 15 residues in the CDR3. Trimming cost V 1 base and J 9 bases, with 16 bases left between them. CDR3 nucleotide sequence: TGTGCCAGCAGCTTAGGCCCCTCCCGGGGCAGTGAGCAGTTCTTC. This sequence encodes CASSLGPSRGSEQFF.

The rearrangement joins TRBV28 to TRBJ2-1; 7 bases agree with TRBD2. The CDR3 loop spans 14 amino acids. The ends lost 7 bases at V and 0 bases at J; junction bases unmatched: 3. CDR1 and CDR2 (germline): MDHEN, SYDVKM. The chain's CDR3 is CASNQRDSYNEQFF. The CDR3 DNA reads TGTGCCAGCAATCAGCGGGACTCCTACAATGAGCAGTTCTTC.

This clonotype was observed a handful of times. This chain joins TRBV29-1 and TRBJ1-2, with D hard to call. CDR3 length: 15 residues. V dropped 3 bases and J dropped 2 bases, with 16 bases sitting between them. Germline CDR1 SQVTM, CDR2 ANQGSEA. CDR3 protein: CSVEVQGLRNYGYTF. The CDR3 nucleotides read TGCAGCGTTGAGGTCCAAGGACTGAGGAACTATGGCTACACCTTC.

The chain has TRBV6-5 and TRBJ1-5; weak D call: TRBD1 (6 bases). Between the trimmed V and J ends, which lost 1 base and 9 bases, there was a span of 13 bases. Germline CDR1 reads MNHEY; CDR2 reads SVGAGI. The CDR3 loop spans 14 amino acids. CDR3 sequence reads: CASSYWGAEGPQHF. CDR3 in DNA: TGTGCCAGCAGTTACTGGGGGGCTGAAGGGCCCCAGCATTTT.